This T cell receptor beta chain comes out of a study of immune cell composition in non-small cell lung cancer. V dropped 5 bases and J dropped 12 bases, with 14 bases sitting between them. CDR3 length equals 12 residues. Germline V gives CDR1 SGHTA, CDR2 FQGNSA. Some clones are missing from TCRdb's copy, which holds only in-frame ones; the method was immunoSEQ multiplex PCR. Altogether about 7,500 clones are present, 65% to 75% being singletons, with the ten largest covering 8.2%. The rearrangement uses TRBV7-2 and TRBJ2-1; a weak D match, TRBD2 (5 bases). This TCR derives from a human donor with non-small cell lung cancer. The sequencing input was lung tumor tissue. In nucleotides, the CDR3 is TGTGCCAGCAGCGGCCGGGCAGGAGGGCAGTTCTTC. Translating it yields CASSGRAGGQFF.